Below, one T cell receptor beta chain is given with its context. Its target antigen remains unknown. No qualities accompany the bases; no much larger clone lies one base away. CDR1 and CDR2, per the germline V gene, are SQVTM and ANQGSEA. The junction carries 17 bases between V and J, which are trimmed by 2 bases and 0 bases respectively. The CDR3 covers 17 residues, taking in both the cysteine and the phenylalanine. Of the read, only the CDR3 DNA is kept; its 51 bases are in frame from base 1. This entry belongs to a study of cytomegalovirus exposure and HLA in healthy donors (dated by TCRdb to 2016 to 2017). With regard to the full study: According to an earlier analysis of 587 of the donors, about 179 million T cells yielded approximately 120 million unique TCR beta sequences and 276 Gb of sequence data. Around 320 gigabases of sequencing data and around 87 million unique TCR sequences were included in an early release covering roughly 600 HLA-typed donors. Among the roughly 390 genotyped donors, roughly 80% belonged to the genetic ancestry cluster associated with self-reported Caucasian donors. The study aimed to test whether signatures of past pathogen exposure could be identified by cataloging public T cell receptors. Using immunosequencing, the study profiled T cell repertoires from 500 to 800 subjects and related those repertoires to cytomegalovirus serostatus. A separate validation cohort of 100 to 150 different subjects was used in addition to the roughly 670-subject first cohort. To predict cytomegalovirus infection status, the study combined high-throughput TCR immunosequencing, statistical association of individual TCRs with disease status, and machine learning. In a later analysis, previously published TCR beta repertoires from 670 or so donors were re-analyzed and high-resolution HLA genotyping was added so that TCR occurrence patterns could be studied. The later analysis used no new phenotypic data to find candidate immune exposures, relying instead on TCR beta sequences and their occurrence across donors. In an earlier analysis of roughly 540 of the donors, high-throughput TCR beta sequencing was used to judge whether each TCR beta V gene segment behaved as functional or pseudogenic. Donor age, sex, ethnicity and CMV serostatus were compiled alongside the repertoire data. Genome-wide SNP genotypes for about three fifths of the roughly 670 donors were used in a later genetic analysis, which treated that subset as a discovery cohort. Every repertoire in the discovery cohort had been generated on one and the same sequencing platform. Class I and class II HLA loci were covered by the typing at four-digit resolution. The number of typed donors differed by locus: about 629-630 for A, B, C, DRB1 and DQB1; about 520 for DQA1; some 590 for DPA1; and 400 to 480 for DPB1. Because of strong linkage in the cohort, roughly five DR-DQ haplotypes were treated as single units for association and clustering. Among 398 genotyped donors of the cohort, an average of roughly 230,000 unique TCR beta nucleotide sequences was sequenced per donor, of which approximately 18% were non-productive.

The cohort consisted of some 670 healthy bone marrow donors. At the time of sampling, all cohort members were nominally healthy, though unrecorded immune exposures were likely present. The donor tested CMV seropositive and was one of the 289 seropositive cohort members. Each donor provided a peripheral blood sample, and peripheral blood mononuclear cells were used for TCR beta sequencing. The Qiagen DNeasy Blood Extraction Kit was used to extract genomic DNA from the blood cell samples. Libraries were made using the immunoSEQ multiplex PCR assay. For the multiplex PCR, a mixture combining 60 forward primers for TCR Vbeta segments and 13 reverse primers for TCR Jbeta segments was used. The CDR3 region of rearranged TCR beta genes was amplified from genomic DNA by a multiplex PCR assay. On the Illumina HiSeq System, the amplified TCR beta libraries were sequenced as 87-base-pair reads. In the original analysis: Across the 700 or so repertoires, a later analysis counted 78 million or so unique TCR beta chains, approximately 12 million of which were shared by at least two donors. Raw reads were error-corrected and collapsed into unique sequences with a nearest-neighbor algorithm that merged closely related sequences to remove PCR and sequencing errors. Alignment of CDR3 sequences to IMGT reference sequences was used to assign V, D and J gene segments. For a sequence to be retained, at least a six-nucleotide match to both a V gene segment and a J gene segment was required. A rearrangement counted as productive if the CDR3 had no stop codons and remained in frame with V and J, and every other rearrangement counted as non-productive. Following IMGT convention, CDR3 was defined as the stretch from the second conserved V-encoded cysteine to the conserved J-encoded phenylalanine. In an earlier analysis of around 570 of the donors, sequences lacking an unambiguous match to a single V gene segment were excluded. An earlier analysis of a few hundred of the donors classified V segments as functional when productive rearrangements were above 56.7% and as segregating when the standard deviation between donors was above 5%. A statistical classification framework was built for diagnosing cytomegalovirus status from the catalog of TCR beta chain sequences. V and J gene assignment, in a later analysis, came from comparing TCR nucleotide sequences with IMGT/GENE-DB human TR gene sequences. Using the TCRdist pipeline, a later analysis assigned CDR3 sequences along with most-parsimonious VDJ recombination scenarios. In a later analysis, each TCR beta chain was defined by its CDR3 amino acid sequence together with its V-gene family, and reads without a unique V-gene family were excluded. As a way to deal with suspected cross-contamination and a sequencing artifact, a later analysis dropped 592 nucleotide sequences that were highly shared and had low generation probability. In a later analysis, a clonal expansion index was calculated for each public chain from normalized within-repertoire ranks of inferred template counts. Generation probabilities in a later analysis came from a VDJ recombination model fitted to out-of-frame rearrangements, and those results were checked against IGoR. A later analysis scored TCR-TCR, TCR-HLA and TCR-CMV co-occurrence with hypergeometric tests, applying a repertoire-size bias correction to TCR pairs. To estimate false discovery rates, a later analysis permuted the HLA or CMV assignments 20 times. In a later analysis, co-occurring TCRs were grouped with DBSCAN, and TCRdist sequence similarity was added when clustering was performed within HLA-allele-positive subsets. For co-occurrence clustering, repertoires with fewer than 30,000 or more than 120,000 public chains were excluded, along with four to six repertoires with anomalous nucleotide sharing. TCRdb holds this immuneACCESS table with in-frame rearrangements only. Some clones are missing; in checked studies, unresolved V genes explain under half, and the rest has no known cause. V, J and clone size reflect that table, while D and trimming were determined from the DNA. The table for this sample lists approximately 210,000 clones; approximately 79% of them were counted only once. Around 1.6% of the sample is held by the ten biggest clonotypes.

What the research found in general, with its limitations: A later analysis found that TCR association rates varied across HLA loci, with DRB1 alleles showing the most associated TCRs and HLA-C alleles the fewest. A later analysis associated 16,951 TCR beta sequences with specific HLA alleles at a false discovery rate of 0.05. A few of the identified cytomegalovirus-associated TCR beta chains were confirmed in vitro to be specific for cytomegalovirus antigens. Assigning TCR associations to individual alleles was difficult when HLA alleles, especially DR and DQ, strongly co-occurred. Compared with equally common non-associated chains, HLA-associated TCR beta chains in a later analysis were more clonally expanded and had lower generation probabilities. A further reported finding was that TCR beta sequences accurately predicted the HLA-A and HLA-B alleles for most subjects in the first cohort. A later genetic analysis reported fewer N-insertions in productive TCRs among donors in an Asian-associated ancestry cluster than the roughly 720-donor mean. This cohort had only TCR beta chains sequenced, and the lack of alpha or paired-chain data limited which features could be detected. In a later genetic analysis, a missense DCLRE1C variant was associated with V-gene and J-gene trimming of TCR beta chains, and the association was replicated in an independent cohort. In the study, around 160 TCR beta chains were listed as associated with cytomegalovirus. According to a later analysis, parvovirus B19, influenza, CMV and Epstein-Barr virus appeared linked to several top co-occurrence clusters. In an earlier analysis of around 600 of the donors, most TCR beta V segments appeared in productive rearrangements about 90% or about 30% of the time, broadly matching IMGT annotations. Linkage disequilibrium might explain the correlated functional status among segregating V segments, but an unknown experimental factor could not be excluded. According to the authors, the approach could potentially be generalized to other disease states and immunological phenotypes. Across donors, most TCR sequences were observed very rarely, whereas some public TCRs were present in many individuals. The only immune exposure information available for the cohort was CMV serostatus. In a later analysis, most CMV-associated TCR beta chains were found to appear HLA-restricted, with HLA associations seemingly driven largely by CMV exposure. Cytomegalovirus status was reported to be diagnosed by the classifier with high specificity and sensitivity in both the original and validation cohorts. Some IMGT-functional V segments, including TRBV6-2 and TRBV6-3, could not be distinguished by the 87-base-pair reads and were therefore excluded. Because HLA typing was missing for some donors at each locus, association tests included only the typed subset. Because counts were too low, 15 to 20 rarely observed V segments, including chromosome 9 orphons, were excluded from the earlier analysis of 587 of the donors. A cluster of highly shared sequence variants was judged likely to be a technical artifact of the sequencing pipeline. The presence/absence analyses assumed that sequencing depth was roughly uniform across donors, and that assumption may not be true.

Rearrangement joined TRBV29-1 to TRBJ1-3; possibly the D gene is TRBD1, per 5 matching bases. The sequenced sample was PBMCs. This sequence originates from a girl aged 10 to 17 in good health and CMV-seropositive. CDR3 sequence: CSVELFGFGGSGNTIYF. The DNA reads as follows: TGCAGCGTTGAACTCTTCGGCTTCGGGGGCTCTGGAAACACCATATATTTT.